This T cell receptor (beta chain) was sequenced during a study of graft-versus-host responses after intestinal transplantation. Background on the study: Grafts that recipients had were multivisceral, liver-intestinal, or isolated intestinal transplants. Every recipient underwent anti-thymocyte globulin induction, then tacrolimus and steroids for 2 to 3 years. Study results and limitations: GvH clones appeared in recipient marrow, some first in ileum or blood. Clonal ratios of graft-versus-host to host-versus-graft in allografts were high for patients exhibiting graft-donor T cell macrochimerism.

Trimming took 0 bases from V and 6 from J; bases not matched to a gene: 14. CDR3 length equals 17 residues. Germline V gene sequence: CDR1 SGHAT, CDR2 FQNNGV. Comments on this clone: Its antigen is undetermined.

The table came from immunoSEQ multiplex PCR; TCRdb's copy has only in-frame clones and leaves some out. This repertoire shows some 90,000 clones, around 84% found once; its top ten account for 0.65% to 0.95%. This material consisted of unstimulated CD4+ T cells sorted from spleen or lymph node cells, taken before intestinal transplant. The V and J genes are TRBV11-2 and TRBJ2-7; 7 positions match TRBD1. This TCR was sampled from a human donor who received an intestinal transplant. The DNA for the CDR3 is TGTGCCAGCAGCTTAGATCCGCTGAGGGGGCGGCTGGGCGAGCAGTACTTC. Translating it yields CASSLDPLRGRLGEQYF.